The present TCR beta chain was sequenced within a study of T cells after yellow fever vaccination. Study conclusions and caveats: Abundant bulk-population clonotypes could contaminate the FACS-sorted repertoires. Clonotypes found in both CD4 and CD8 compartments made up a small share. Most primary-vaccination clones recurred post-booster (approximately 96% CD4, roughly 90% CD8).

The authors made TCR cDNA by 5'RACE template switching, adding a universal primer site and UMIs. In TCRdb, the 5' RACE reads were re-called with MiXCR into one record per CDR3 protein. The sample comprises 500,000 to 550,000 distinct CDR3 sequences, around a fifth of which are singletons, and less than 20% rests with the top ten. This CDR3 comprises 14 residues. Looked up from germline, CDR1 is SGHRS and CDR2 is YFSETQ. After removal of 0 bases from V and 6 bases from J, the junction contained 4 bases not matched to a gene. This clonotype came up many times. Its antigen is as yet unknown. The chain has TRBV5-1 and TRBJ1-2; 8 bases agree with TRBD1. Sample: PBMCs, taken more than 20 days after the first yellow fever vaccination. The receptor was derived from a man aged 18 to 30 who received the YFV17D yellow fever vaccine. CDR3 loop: CASSLAGQGDGYTF. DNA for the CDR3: TGCGCCAGCAGCTTGGCCGGACAGGGCGATGGCTACACCTTC.